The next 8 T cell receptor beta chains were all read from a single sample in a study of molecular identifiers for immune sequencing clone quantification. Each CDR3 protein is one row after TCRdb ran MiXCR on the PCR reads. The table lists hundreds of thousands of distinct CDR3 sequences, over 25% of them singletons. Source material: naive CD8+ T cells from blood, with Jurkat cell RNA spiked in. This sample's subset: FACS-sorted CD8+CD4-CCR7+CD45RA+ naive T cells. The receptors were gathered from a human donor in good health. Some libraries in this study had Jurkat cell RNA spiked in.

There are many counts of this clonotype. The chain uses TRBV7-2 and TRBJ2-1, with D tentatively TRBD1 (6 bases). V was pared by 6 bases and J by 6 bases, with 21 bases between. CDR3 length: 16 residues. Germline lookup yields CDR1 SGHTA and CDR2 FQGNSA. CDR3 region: CASRLTAGARFNEQFF. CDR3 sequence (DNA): TGTGCCAGCAGACTAACCGCAGGGGCCCGGTTCAATGAGCAGTTCTTC. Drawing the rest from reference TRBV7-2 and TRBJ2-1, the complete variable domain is GAGVSQSPSNKVTEKGKDVELRCDPISGHTALYWYRQSLGQGLEFLIYFQGNSAPDKSGLPSDRFSAERTGGSVSTLTIQRTQQEDSAVYLCASRLTAGARFNEQFFGPGTRLTVL.

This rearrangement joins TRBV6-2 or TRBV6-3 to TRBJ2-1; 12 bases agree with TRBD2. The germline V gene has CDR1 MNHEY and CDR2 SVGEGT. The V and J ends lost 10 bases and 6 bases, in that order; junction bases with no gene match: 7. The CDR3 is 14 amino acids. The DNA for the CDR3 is TGTGCCACCGAACTAGCGGGGGGAAGCAATGAGCAGTTCTTC. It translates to CATELAGGSNEQFF.

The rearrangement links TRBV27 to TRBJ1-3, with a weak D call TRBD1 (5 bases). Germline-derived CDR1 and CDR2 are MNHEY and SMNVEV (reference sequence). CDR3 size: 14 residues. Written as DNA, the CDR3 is TGTGTCAGTAGTCTGGGGGGCTCTGGAAACACCATATATTTT. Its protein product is CVSSLGGSGNTIYF.

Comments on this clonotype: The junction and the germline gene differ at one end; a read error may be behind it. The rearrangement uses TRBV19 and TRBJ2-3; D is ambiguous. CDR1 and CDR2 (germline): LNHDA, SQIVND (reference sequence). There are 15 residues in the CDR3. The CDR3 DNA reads TGTGCCAGTAGTATAGGGGCGTCTGGCACAGATGCGCAGTATTTT. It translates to CASSIGASGTDAQYF.

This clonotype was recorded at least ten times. CDR3 amino acids: CASSSIPRTGDYGYTF. CDR3 in DNA: TGTGCCAGCAGCTCGATCCCCAGGACAGGAGACTATGGCTACACCTTC. The chain joins TRBV28 to TRBJ1-2; 7 nucleotides align to TRBD1. This CDR3 contains 16 residues. CDR1 and CDR2 (germline): MDHEN, SYDVKM. V shed 6 bases, J shed 3 bases, and the junction held 13 bases outside the gene matches.

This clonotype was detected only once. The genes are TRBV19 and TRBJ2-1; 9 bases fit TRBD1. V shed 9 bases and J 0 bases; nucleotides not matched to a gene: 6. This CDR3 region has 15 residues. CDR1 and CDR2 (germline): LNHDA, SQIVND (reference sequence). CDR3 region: CASKTGGYSYNEQFF. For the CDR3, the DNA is TGTGCCAGCAAAACAGGGGGCTACTCCTACAATGAGCAGTTCTTC.

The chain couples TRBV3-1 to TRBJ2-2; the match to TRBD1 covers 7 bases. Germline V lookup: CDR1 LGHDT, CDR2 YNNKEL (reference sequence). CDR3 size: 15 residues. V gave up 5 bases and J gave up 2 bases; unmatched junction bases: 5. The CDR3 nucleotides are TGTGCCAGCAGCAAACAGGGGCAAAACACCGGGGAGCTGTTTTTT. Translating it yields CASSKQGQNTGELFF.

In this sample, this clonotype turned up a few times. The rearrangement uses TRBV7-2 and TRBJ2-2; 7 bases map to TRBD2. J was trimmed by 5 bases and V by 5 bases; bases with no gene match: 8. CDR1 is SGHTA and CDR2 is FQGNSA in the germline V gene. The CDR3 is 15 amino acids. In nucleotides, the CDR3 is TGTGCCAGCAGCCGTCCGGGGGGAGGGACCGGGGAGCTGTTTTTT. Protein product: CASSRPGGGTGELFF.